These T cell receptor beta chains were read from a single sample in a study of cytomegalovirus exposure and HLA in healthy donors. Produced via immunoSEQ multiplex PCR; TCRdb's table is partial and in-frame only. The table shows under 150,000 clones, with around four fifths occurring only once. The sequenced material came from PBMCs. These receptors were collected from a boy aged 2-9 years in good health and CMV-seronegative. Both conserved end residues are part of each CDR3. D genes are given only for firm matches. Size tells how often a clone was seen (once, few, many) or the class of an expanded clone, and some rows leave it out.

V,D,J,size,CDR3,DNA
TRBV27,NA,TRBJ1-1,NA,CASSLAGARGNTEAFF,TGTGCCAGCAGTTTAGCGGGGGCGAGGGGGAACACTGAAGCTTTCTTT
TRBV7-7,TRBD1,TRBJ2-1,NA,CASSLGSGTGGVNEQFF,TGTGCCAGCAGCTTAGGGTCCGGGACAGGGGGCGTGAATGAGCAGTTCTTC
TRBV9,NA,TRBJ1-1,NA,CASSSSNTEAFF,TGTGCCAGCAGCTCCTCGAACACTGAAGCTTTCTTT
TRBV6-6,NA,TRBJ2-7,NA,CASSSKQGYEQYF,TGTGCCAGCAGTTCCAAACAGGGCTACGAGCAGTACTTC
TRBV7-9,NA,TRBJ1-2,NA,CASSKSAEISAGGYTF,TGTGCCAGCAGCAAAAGCGCCGAAATATCAGCGGGTGGCTACACCTTC
TRBV10-3,TRBD2,TRBJ2-4,NA,CATAGGAETKNIQYF,TGTGCCACCGCGGGGGGCGCCGAAACCAAAAACATTCAGTACTTC
TRBV25-1,NA,TRBJ2-7,NA,CASSFLQGEQYF,TGTGCCAGCAGTTTTCTACAGGGCGAGCAGTACTTC
TRBV7-8,TRBD1,TRBJ2-7,NA,CASSFATGIPTYEQYF,TGTGCCAGCAGCTTTGCGACAGGGATACCAACCTACGAGCAGTACTTC
TRBV4-1,TRBD1,TRBJ2-5,NA,CASSHTGTGPQETQYF,TGCGCCAGCAGCCATACCGGGACAGGGCCGCAAGAGACCCAGTACTTC
TRBV7-6,NA,TRBJ1-4,once,CASSSQGATNEKLFF,TGTGCCAGCAGCTCACAGGGTGCAACTAATGAAAAACTGTTTTTT
TRBV4-2,NA,TRBJ1-1,NA,CASSQEQGRTEAFF,TGTGCCAGCAGCCAAGAACAGGGACGGACTGAAGCTTTCTTT
TRBV7-9,TRBD2,TRBJ2-1,once,CASSNTNPRGGELLFF,TGTGCCAGCAGCAATACTAACCCGCGGGGGGGCGAGTTGTTGTTCTTC
TRBV7-8,NA,TRBJ2-7,NA,CASSLVRVMPYEQYF,TGTGCCAGCAGCTTAGTGCGTGTTATGCCCTACGAGCAGTACTTC
TRBV30,NA,TRBJ1-5,NA,CAWSRIRTGVGNQPQHF,TGTGCCTGGAGTCGCATAAGGACTGGAGTTGGCAATCAGCCCCAGCATTTT
TRBV9,NA,TRBJ2-3,NA,CASSVATTRRRGDTQYF,TGTGCCAGCAGCGTAGCAACGACTAGGAGACGGGGTGATACGCAGTATTTT
TRBV4-1,NA,TRBJ2-7,NA,CASSQVPFRDEQYF,TGCGCCAGCAGCCAAGTTCCGTTTCGTGACGAGCAGTACTTC
TRBV2,NA,TRBJ2-1,NA,CASSNYLDNEQFF,TGTGCCAGCAGTAACTATTTGGACAATGAGCAGTTCTTC
TRBV13,NA,TRBJ1-3,once,CASSLGSGGDSGNTIYF,TGTGCCAGCAGCTTAGGTTCCGGGGGGGATTCTGGAAACACCATATATTTT
TRBV5-4,NA,TRBJ2-5,NA,CASSLEASSGPQETQYF,TGTGCCAGCAGCTTGGAAGCGAGTAGCGGCCCACAAGAGACCCAGTACTTC
TRBV29-1,NA,TRBJ1-3,NA,CSVEVNSGNTIYF,TGCAGCGTTGAAGTAAACTCTGGAAACACCATATATTTT
TRBV28,NA,TRBJ1-6,NA,CASSQKPGNSPLHF,TGTGCCAGCAGTCAAAAGCCCGGTAATTCACCCCTCCACTTT
TRBV27,NA,TRBJ1-6,NA,CASTRERASNSLLHF,TGTGCCAGCACGAGGGAAAGAGCATCAAATTCACTCCTCCACTTT
TRBV2,NA,TRBJ1-1,NA,CASTQIMNTEAFF,TGTGCCAGCACCCAGATAATGAACACTGAAGCTTTCTTT
TRBV14,TRBD1,TRBJ2-3,NA,CASSPGQARTDTQYF,TGTGCCAGCAGCCCCGGACAGGCTCGAACAGATACGCAGTATTTT
TRBV28,NA,TRBJ1-5,NA,CASSPQMSNQPQHF,TGTGCCAGCAGCCCCCAGATGAGCAATCAGCCCCAGCATTTT
TRBV4-2,TRBD2,TRBJ2-1,NA,CASSQNSGGANEQFF,TGTGCCAGCAGCCAAAATAGCGGGGGGGCTAATGAGCAGTTCTTC
TRBV7-6,NA,TRBJ2-1,once,CASTDNHRREQFF,TGTGCCAGCACCGACAACCACCGGAGGGAGCAGTTCTTC
TRBV6-6,TRBD1,TRBJ2-7,few,CATNAKRGPDGEQYF,TGTGCCACCAACGCTAAGAGGGGGCCGGACGGGGAGCAGTACTTC
TRBV10-3,TRBD2,TRBJ2-3,NA,CAITGRGVSDTDTQYF,TGTGCCATCACCGGGCGGGGGGTATCTGACACAGATACGCAGTATTTT
TRBV28,TRBD1,TRBJ2-7,NA,CASGRQGAGEQYF,TGTGCCAGCGGCCGCCAGGGGGCGGGGGAGCAGTACTTC
TRBV4-1,NA,TRBJ1-2,NA,CASSQGGGGSGYTF,TGCGCCAGCAGCCAAGGAGGAGGAGGCAGCGGCTACACCTTC
TRBV5-8,NA,TRBJ1-5,NA,CASSFEKGGPDQPQHF,TGTGCCAGCAGCTTCGAGAAAGGTGGGCCCGATCAGCCCCAGCATTTT
TRBV6-5,NA,TRBJ1-1,once,CASSYSRVANTEAFF,TGTGCCAGCAGTTACTCGCGGGTAGCAAACACTGAAGCTTTCTTT
TRBV5-1,TRBD1,TRBJ1-4,NA,CASSSLDRGYEKLFF,TGCGCCAGCAGCTCGCTGGACAGGGGTTATGAAAAACTGTTTTTT
TRBV2,TRBD1,TRBJ1-4,NA,CASSEGTVGEKLFF,TGTGCCAGCAGTGAGGGGACAGTGGGTGAAAAACTGTTTTTT
TRBV5-4,TRBD2,TRBJ2-3,NA,CASSPGTSGVTDTQYF,TGTGCCAGCAGCCCGGGGACTAGCGGCGTCACAGATACGCAGTATTTT